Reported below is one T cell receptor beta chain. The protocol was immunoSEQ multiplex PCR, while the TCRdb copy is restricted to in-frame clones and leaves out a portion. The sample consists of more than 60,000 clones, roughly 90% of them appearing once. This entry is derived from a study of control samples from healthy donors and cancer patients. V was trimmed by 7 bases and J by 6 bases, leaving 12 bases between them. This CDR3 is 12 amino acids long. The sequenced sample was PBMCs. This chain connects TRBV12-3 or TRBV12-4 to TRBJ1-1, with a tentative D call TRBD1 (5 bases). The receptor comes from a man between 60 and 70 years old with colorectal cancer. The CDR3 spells CASKDGGAEAFF. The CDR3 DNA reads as TGTGCCAGCAAAGACGGAGGGGCTGAAGCTTTCTTT.